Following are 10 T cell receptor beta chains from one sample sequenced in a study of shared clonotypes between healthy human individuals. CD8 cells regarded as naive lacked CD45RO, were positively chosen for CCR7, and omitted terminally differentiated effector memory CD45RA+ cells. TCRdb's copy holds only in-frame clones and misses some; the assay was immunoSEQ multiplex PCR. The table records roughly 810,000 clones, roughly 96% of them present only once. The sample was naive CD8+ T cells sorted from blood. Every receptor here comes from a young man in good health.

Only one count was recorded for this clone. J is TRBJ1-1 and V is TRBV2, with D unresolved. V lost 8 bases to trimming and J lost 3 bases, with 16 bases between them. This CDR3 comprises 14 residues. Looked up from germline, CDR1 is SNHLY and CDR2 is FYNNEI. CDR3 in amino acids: CASDLGGSHTEAFF. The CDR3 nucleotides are TGTGCCAGCGATCTTGGAGGGTCTCACACTGAAGCTTTCTTT. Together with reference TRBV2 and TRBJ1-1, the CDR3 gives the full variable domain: EPEVTQTPSHQVTQMGQEVILRCVPISNHLYFYWYRQILGQKVEFLVSFYNNEISEKSEIFDDQFSVERPDGSNFTLKIRSTKLEDSAMYFCASDLGGSHTEAFFGQGTRLTVV.

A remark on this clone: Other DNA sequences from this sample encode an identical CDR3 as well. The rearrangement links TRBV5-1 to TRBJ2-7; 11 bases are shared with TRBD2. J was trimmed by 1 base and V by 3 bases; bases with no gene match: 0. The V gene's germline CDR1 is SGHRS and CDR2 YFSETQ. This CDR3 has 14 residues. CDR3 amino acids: CASSWTSGSYEQYF. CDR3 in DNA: TGCGCCAGCAGCTGGACTAGCGGGTCCTACGAGCAGTACTTC. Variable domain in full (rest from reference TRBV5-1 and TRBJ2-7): KAGVTQTPRYLIKTRGQQVTLSCSPISGHRSVSWYQQTPGQGLQFLFEYFSETQRNKGNFPGRFSGRQFSNSRSEMNVSTLELGDSALYLCASSWTSGSYEQYFGPGTRLTVT.

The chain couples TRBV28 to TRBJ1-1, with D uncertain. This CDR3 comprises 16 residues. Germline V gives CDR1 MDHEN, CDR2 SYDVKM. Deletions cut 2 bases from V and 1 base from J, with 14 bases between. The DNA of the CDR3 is TGTGCCAGCAGTTTAATGGTACAGTCGGAGAACACTGAAGCTTTCTTT. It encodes CASSLMVQSENTEAFF.

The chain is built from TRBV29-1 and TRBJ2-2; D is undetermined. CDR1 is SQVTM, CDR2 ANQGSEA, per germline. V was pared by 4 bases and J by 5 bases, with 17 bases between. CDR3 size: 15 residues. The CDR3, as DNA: TGCAGCGTTGCCCCGGGCCCTCCGAGGACCGGGGAGCTGTTTTTT. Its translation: CSVAPGPPRTGELFF.

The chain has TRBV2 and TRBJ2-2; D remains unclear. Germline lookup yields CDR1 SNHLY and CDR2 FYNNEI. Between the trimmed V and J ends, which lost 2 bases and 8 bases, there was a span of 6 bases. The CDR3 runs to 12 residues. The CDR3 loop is CASSERKGELFF. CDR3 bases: TGTGCCAGCAGTGAACGGAAAGGGGAGCTGTTTTTT.

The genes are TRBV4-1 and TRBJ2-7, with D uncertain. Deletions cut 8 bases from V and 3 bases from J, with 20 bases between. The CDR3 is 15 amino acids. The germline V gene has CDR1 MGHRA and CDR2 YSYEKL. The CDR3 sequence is CASSRFDGGYYEQYF. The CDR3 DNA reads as TGCGCCAGCTCAAGGTTTGACGGCGGATACTACGAGCAGTACTTC.

The CDR3 bases are TGTGCCAGCAGTTGGGACAGACCCTCTGGAAACACCATATATTTT. Translation gives CASSWDRPSGNTIYF. V and J are TRBV2 and TRBJ1-3, with 7 nucleotides matching TRBD1. The CDR3 totals 15 residues. V gave up 5 bases and J gave up 0 bases; unmatched junction bases: 4. The germline CDR1 and CDR2 sequences are SNHLY and FYNNEI.

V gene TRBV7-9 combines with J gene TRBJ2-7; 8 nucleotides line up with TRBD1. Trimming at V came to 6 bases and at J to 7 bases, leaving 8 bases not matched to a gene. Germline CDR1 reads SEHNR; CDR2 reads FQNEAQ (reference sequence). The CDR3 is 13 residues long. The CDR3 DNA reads TGTGCCAGCAGGAGGGGACAGGTGCAAGAGCAGTACTTC. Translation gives CASRRGQVQEQYF.

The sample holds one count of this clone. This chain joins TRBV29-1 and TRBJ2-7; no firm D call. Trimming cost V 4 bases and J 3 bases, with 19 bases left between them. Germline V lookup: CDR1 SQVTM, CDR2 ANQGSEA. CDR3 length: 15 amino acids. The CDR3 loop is CSVVLLLSTYYEQYF. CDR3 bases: TGCAGCGTTGTACTCCTCCTTTCGACTTACTACGAGCAGTACTTC.

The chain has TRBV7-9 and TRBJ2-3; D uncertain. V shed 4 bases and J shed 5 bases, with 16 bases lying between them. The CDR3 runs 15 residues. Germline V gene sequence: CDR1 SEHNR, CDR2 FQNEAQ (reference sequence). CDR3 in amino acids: CASSSSVSLIDTQYF. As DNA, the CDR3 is TGTGCCAGCAGCTCGAGCGTGAGTTTGATAGATACGCAGTATTTT.